A single sample gave rise to the 19 T cell receptor beta chains below, sequenced in a study of blood T cell repertoires in COVID-19. The method was immunoSEQ multiplex PCR; TCRdb's version includes in-frame clones alone and lacks a portion of them. Seen here are approximately 110,000 clones, about four fifths observed once, and the top ten hold approximately 15%. The material sequenced was peripheral blood. Receptor source: an elderly woman with acute or convalescent COVID-19.

This clone was seen only a few times. This rearrangement joins TRBV5-4 to TRBJ2-2; D may be TRBD2 (6 bases). V was shortened by 4 bases and J by 1 base, with 14 bases between the two germline ends. The germline V gene has CDR1 SGHNT and CDR2 YYREEE (reference sequence). The CDR3 length is 16 residues. The CDR3 loop is CASSPKAGKNTGELFF. DNA for the CDR3: TGTGCCAGCAGCCCTAAAGCGGGCAAGAACACCGGGGAGCTGTTTTTT. Supplemented by reference TRBV5-4 and TRBJ2-2, the full variable domain reads ETGVTQSPTHLIKTRGQQVTLRCSSQSGHNTVSWYQQALGQGPQFIFQYYREEENGRGNFPPRFSGLQFPNYSSELNVNALELDDSALYLCASSPKAGKNTGELFFGEGSRLTVL.

The gene calls are TRBV27 and TRBJ1-5, with D maybe TRBD1 (5 bases). Germline V gene sequence: CDR1 MNHEY, CDR2 SMNVEV (reference sequence). Trimming left V 6 bases short and J 3 bases short, with 9 bases between. There are 13 residues in the CDR3. CDR3 in amino acids: CASRPRVNQPQHF. Written as DNA, the CDR3 is TGTGCCAGCAGGCCCAGGGTCAATCAGCCCCAGCATTTT.

The CDR3 DNA sequence: TGCGCCAGCAGCCAAGAACTTACCTACAATGAGCAGTTCTTC. It translates to CASSQELTYNEQFF. The V call is TRBV4-3, the J call TRBJ2-1; D is uncertain. CDR1 and CDR2 (germline): LGHNA, YSLEER. V lost 0 bases, J lost 2 bases, and 5 bases lay in between. The CDR3 covers 14 residues.

The CDR3 loop reads CATSDRLAGEQYF. The CDR3, as DNA: TGTGCCACCAGTGACCGGCTAGCGGGCGAGCAGTACTTC. The chain recombines TRBV24-1 with TRBJ2-7; 8 bases agree with TRBD2. CDR3 length: 13 residues. Germline loops: CDR1 KGHDR, CDR2 SFDVKD. J lost 6 bases, V lost 4 bases, and 4 bases had no gene match.

This clone was seen only once. This chain joins TRBV10-1 and TRBJ1-2, with D unclear. V was cut by 6 bases and J by 1 base, with 9 bases left in between. The CDR3 has 13 amino acids. Looked up from germline, CDR1 is WNHNN and CDR2 is SYGVQD (reference sequence). CDR3 DNA: TGCGCCAGCAGCGATACAGTTAACTATGGCTACACCTTC. This gives the protein CASSDTVNYGYTF.

The V gene is TRBV24-1, the J gene TRBJ2-2; 7 nucleotides align to TRBD2. Germline-derived CDR1 and CDR2 are KGHDR and SFDVKD. The CDR3 extends over 15 amino acids. The trim removed 7 bases at V and 4 bases at J, leaving 8 bases unmatched. CDR3 nucleotide sequence: TGTGCCACCAGGGACACTAGCGACAGCACCGGGGAGCTGTTTTTT. Translated: CATRDTSDSTGELFF.

The sample holds one count of this clone. The chain combines TRBV9 with TRBJ2-1; D gene ambiguous. V lost 6 bases, J lost 4 bases, and 20 bases lay in between. Per the germline V gene, CDR1 is SGDLS and CDR2 is YYNGEE. The CDR3 has 16 amino acids. The CDR3 nucleotides read TGTGCCAGCACCCTGGGCTCATCGACCGCTTACAATGAGCAGTTCTTC. Translating gives CASTLGSSTAYNEQFF.

V gene TRBV10-2 combines with J gene TRBJ2-1; D is ambiguous. This CDR3 has 14 residues. Germline lookup yields CDR1 WSHSY and CDR2 SAAADI. The V end lost 4 bases, the J end lost 3 bases, and 10 bases lay between the germline ends. CDR3 loop: CASSGANRYNEQFF. Written as DNA, the CDR3 is TGCGCCAGCAGTGGGGCGAATCGCTACAATGAGCAGTTCTTC.

V gene TRBV18 combines with J gene TRBJ2-2; TRBD1 aligns across 8 bases. Trimming took 4 bases from V and 1 from J; bases not matched to a gene: 2. Germline lookup yields CDR1 KGHSH and CDR2 LQKENI. This CDR3 is 15 amino acids long. CDR3 sequence (DNA): TGTGCCAGCTCACAAGGGACAGGGAACACCGGGGAGCTGTTTTTT. It yields the protein CASSQGTGNTGELFF.

The chain couples TRBV19 to TRBJ1-6, with D possibly TRBD1 on 5 matching bases. The CDR3 contains 14 residues. Germline assignment: CDR1 LNHDA and CDR2 SQIVND (reference sequence). Trimming removed 5 bases from V and 7 bases from J, with 12 bases in between. CDR3 sequence: CASSWSRVNSPLHF. The CDR3 DNA is TGTGCCAGTAGTTGGAGCAGGGTAAATTCACCCCTCCACTTT.

The chain employs TRBV2 and TRBJ1-1; possibly TRBD1 for D (5 bases). Germline values: CDR1 SNHLY, CDR2 FYNNEI. The CDR3 is 13 amino acids. V was pared by 4 bases and J by 5 bases, with 11 bases between. The CDR3 sequence: CASSVSRGTEAFF. The CDR3 nucleotides are TGTGCCAGCAGTGTGTCAAGGGGAACTGAAGCTTTCTTT.

The chain uses TRBV18 and TRBJ1-4; TRBD1 aligns across 8 bases. The V and J ends lost 0 bases and 5 bases, in that order; junction bases with no gene match: 2. This CDR3 comprises 15 residues. Germline-derived CDR1 and CDR2 are KGHSH and LQKENI. CDR3 amino acids: CASSPPNRGNEKLFF. CDR3 DNA sequence: TGTGCCAGCTCACCACCTAACAGGGGGAATGAAAAACTGTTTTTT.

The J gene is TRBJ2-1, the V gene TRBV2, with 8 bases identical to TRBD2. V lost 1 base and J lost 15; bases outside the gene matches: 5. Germline assignment: CDR1 SNHLY and CDR2 FYNNEI. The CDR3 loop spans 12 amino acids. DNA of the CDR3: TGTGCCAGCAGTGAAGTCGGGAGGGGGGGGTTCTTC. Translating it yields CASSEVGRGGFF. The full variable domain, rest sourced from reference TRBV2 and TRBJ2-1, is EPEVTQTPSHQVTQMGQEVILRCVPISNHLYFYWYRQILGQKVEFLVSFYNNEISEKSEIFDDQFSVERPDGSNFTLKIRSTKLEDSAMYFCASSEVGRGGFFGPGTRLTVL.

For the CDR3, the DNA is TGTGCCACCAGTGAGCGGACTAGCGGACAAGAGACCCAGTACTTC. As protein: CATSERTSGQETQYF. The rearrangement uses TRBV24-1 and TRBJ2-5; TRBD2 aligns across 10 bases. The CDR3 consists of 15 residues. Trimming took 4 bases from V and 2 from J; bases not matched to a gene: 3. Germline loops: CDR1 KGHDR, CDR2 SFDVKD.

The chain is built from TRBV7-2 and TRBJ1-2, with 9 bases aligning to TRBD1. The CDR3 totals 13 residues. Germline CDR1 is SGHTA and CDR2 is FQGNSA. V shed 5 bases, J shed 8 bases, and the junction held 6 bases outside the gene matches. CDR3 sequence (DNA): TGTGCCAGCAGCGTAGGACAGGGGCTAGGCTACACCTTC. This gives the protein CASSVGQGLGYTF.

The V and J genes are TRBV5-1 and TRBJ2-1; D is perhaps TRBD2 (5 bases). Deletions cut 1 base from V and 6 bases from J, with 14 bases between. This CDR3 contains 15 residues. Germline V gives CDR1 SGHRS, CDR2 YFSETQ. For the CDR3, the DNA is TGCGCCAGCAGCTTGATGCGCGGGCAGCTCAATGAGCAGTTCTTC. It specifies CASSLMRGQLNEQFF.

V gene TRBV7-9 combines with J gene TRBJ2-7; 9 nucleotides agree with TRBD1. V trimming: 2 bases; J trimming: 1 base; junction bases outside the gene matches: 6. The germline V gene has CDR1 SEHNR and CDR2 FQNEAQ (reference sequence). This CDR3 is built from 16 residues. The CDR3 DNA follows: TGTGCCAGCAGCTTATCGGGACAGGGCCTTTCCTACGAGCAGTACTTC. It translates to CASSLSGQGLSYEQYF.

The chain carries TRBV2 and TRBJ2-1, with a possible D match to TRBD1 (6 bases). The germline V and J ends were trimmed by 2 bases and 5 bases, with 10 bases remaining between them. Germline V gene sequence: CDR1 SNHLY, CDR2 FYNNEI. This CDR3 contains 14 residues. The CDR3 nucleotides read TGTGCCAGCAGTGAAAGGACAGTGGACAATGAGCAGTTCTTC. Translating it yields CASSERTVDNEQFF.

The J gene is TRBJ1-4, the V gene TRBV18; 8 positions agree with TRBD1. CDR1 is KGHSH, CDR2 LQKENI, per germline. After removal of 1 base from V and 7 bases from J, the junction contained 8 bases not matched to a gene. The CDR3 covers 16 residues. This CDR3 is CASSPLLGDRGEKLFF. Written as DNA, the CDR3 is TGTGCCAGCTCACCACTACTGGGAGACAGGGGTGAAAAACTGTTTTTT.